Following are 2 T cell receptor beta chains from one sample sequenced in a study of regulatory T cells in long-lasting Graves disease. The time point denotes: persistent/refractory GD, antithyroid drugs over 5 years with positive TRAb. PBMC-extracted RNA yielded the TCR library. Construction of TCR beta libraries relied on iRepertoire HTBI primers and on Arm-PCR targeting CDR3 regions. In TCRdb, the multiplex PCR reads were re-called with MiXCR into one record per CDR3 protein. The sample holds approximately 290,000 distinct CDR3 sequences; more than 20% are singletons and the top ten take about 56%. The sequences come from peripheral blood mononuclear cells (PBMCs), collected when the disease was refractory, from a patient treated with antithyroid drugs. Receptors were obtained from a female donor with Graves disease.

This clonotype was counted a few times. The J gene is TRBJ2-7, the V gene TRBV18; 8 positions agree with TRBD2. The CDR3 length is 18 residues. The germline V gene encodes CDR1 KGHSH and CDR2 LQKENI. Losses at the gene ends were 4 bases for V and 3 bases for J; bases not matched to a gene: 17. The CDR3 DNA reads TGTGCCAGCTCACTACAACCCGACGCGGGGGGTAGGGTCTACGAGCAGTACTTC. It codes for CASSLQPDAGGRVYEQYF.

This clonotype has only a few counts. For the CDR3, the DNA is TGTGCCAGCAGCCATCCCGTGGGGACAGGGAACACTGAAGCTTTCTTT. Its translation is CASSHPVGTGNTEAFF. This chain connects TRBV4-2 to TRBJ1-1; 8 bases fit TRBD1. After removal of 3 bases from V and 1 base from J, the junction contained 7 bases not matched to a gene. CDR1 LGHNA and CDR2 YNFKEQ come from the germline V gene. The CDR3 has 16 amino acids.